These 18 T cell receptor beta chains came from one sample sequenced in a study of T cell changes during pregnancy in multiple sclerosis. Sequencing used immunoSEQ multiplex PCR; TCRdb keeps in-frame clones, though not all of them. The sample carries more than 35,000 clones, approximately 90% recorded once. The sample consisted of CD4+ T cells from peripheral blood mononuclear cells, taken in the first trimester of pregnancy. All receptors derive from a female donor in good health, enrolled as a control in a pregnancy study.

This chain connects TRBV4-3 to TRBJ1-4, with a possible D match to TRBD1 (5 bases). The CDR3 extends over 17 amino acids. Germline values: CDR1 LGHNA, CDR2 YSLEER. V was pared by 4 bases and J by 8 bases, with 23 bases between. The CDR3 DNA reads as TGCGCCAGCAGCCCTACAGCGGGGCAGGCCGTGGGGGAAAAACTGTTTTTT. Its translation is CASSPTAGQAVGEKLFF.

CDR3 sequence reads: CAWVTGNSSPLHF. The CDR3 bases are TGTGCCTGGGTGACAGGGAACAGTTCACCCCTCCACTTT. The chain employs TRBV30 and TRBJ1-6, with 7 bases fitting TRBD1. The CDR3 is 13 amino acids. Germline-derived CDR1 and CDR2 are GTSNPN and SVGIG (reference sequence). V was clipped by 5 bases and J by 9 bases; unmatched bases: 7.

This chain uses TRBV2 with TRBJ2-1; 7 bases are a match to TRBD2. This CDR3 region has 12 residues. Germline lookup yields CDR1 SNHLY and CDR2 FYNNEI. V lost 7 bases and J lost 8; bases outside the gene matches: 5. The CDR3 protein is CASTSGADEQFF. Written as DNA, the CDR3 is TGTGCCAGCACGAGCGGGGCGGATGAGCAGTTCTTC.

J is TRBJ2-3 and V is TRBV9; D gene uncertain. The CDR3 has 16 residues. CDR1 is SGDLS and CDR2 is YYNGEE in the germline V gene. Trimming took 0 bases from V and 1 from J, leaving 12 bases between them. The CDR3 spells CASSVGYMGRTDTQYF. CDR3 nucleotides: TGTGCCAGCAGCGTAGGATATATGGGCCGCACAGATACGCAGTATTTT. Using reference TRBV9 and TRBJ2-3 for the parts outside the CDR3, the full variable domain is DSGVTQTPKHLITATGQRVTLRCSPRSGDLSVYWYQQSLDQGLQFLIQYYNGEERAKGNILERFSAQQFPDLHSELNLSSLELGDSALYFCASSVGYMGRTDTQYFGPGTRLTVL.

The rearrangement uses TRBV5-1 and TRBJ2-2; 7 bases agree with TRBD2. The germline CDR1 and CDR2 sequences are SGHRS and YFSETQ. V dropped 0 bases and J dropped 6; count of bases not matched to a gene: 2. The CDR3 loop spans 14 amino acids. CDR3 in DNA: TGCGCCAGCAGCTTGGTCGGGGGGTCCGGGGAGCTGTTTTTT. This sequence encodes CASSLVGGSGELFF.

CDR3 protein: CASSSRQWLNTEAFF. CDR3 DNA: TGTGCCAGCAGCTCCCGACAGTGGCTGAACACTGAAGCTTTCTTT. The V and J genes are TRBV7-2 and TRBJ1-1; the D gene is possibly TRBD1 (5 bases). This CDR3 comprises 15 residues. Germline V gene sequence: CDR1 SGHTA, CDR2 FQGNSA. V lost 4 bases and J 0 bases, leaving 12 bases between the germline ends.

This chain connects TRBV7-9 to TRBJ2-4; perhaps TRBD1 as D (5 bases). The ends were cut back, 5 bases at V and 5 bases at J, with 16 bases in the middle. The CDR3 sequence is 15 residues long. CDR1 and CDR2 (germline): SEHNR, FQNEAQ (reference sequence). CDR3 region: CASSAETQGQNIQYF. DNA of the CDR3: TGTGCCAGCAGCGCTGAAACTCAGGGTCAAAACATTCAGTACTTC.

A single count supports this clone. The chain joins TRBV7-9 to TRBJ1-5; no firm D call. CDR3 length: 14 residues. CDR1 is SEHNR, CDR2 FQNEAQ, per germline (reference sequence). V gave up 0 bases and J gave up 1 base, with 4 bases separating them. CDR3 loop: CASSLAGSNQPQHF. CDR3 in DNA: TGTGCCAGCAGCTTAGCTGGCAGCAATCAGCCCCAGCATTTT.

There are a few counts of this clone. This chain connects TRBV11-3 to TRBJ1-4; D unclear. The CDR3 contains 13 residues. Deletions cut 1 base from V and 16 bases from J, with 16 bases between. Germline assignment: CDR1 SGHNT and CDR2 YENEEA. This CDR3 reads CASSLAFPRGSFF. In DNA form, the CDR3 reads TGTGCCAGCAGCTTAGCCTTCCCTCGGGGTTCGTTTTTT.

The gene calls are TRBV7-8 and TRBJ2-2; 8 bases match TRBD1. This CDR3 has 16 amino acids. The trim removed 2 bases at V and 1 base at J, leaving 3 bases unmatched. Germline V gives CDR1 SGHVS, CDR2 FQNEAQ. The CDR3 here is CASSLRTGGNTGELFF. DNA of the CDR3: TGTGCCAGCAGCTTACGAACAGGGGGGAACACCGGGGAGCTGTTTTTT.

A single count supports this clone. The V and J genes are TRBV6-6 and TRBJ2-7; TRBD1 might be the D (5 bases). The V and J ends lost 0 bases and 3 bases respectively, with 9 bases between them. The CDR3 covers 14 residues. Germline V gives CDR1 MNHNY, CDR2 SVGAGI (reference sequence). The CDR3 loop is CASSYSRAYYEQYF. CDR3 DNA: TGTGCCAGCAGTTACTCCAGGGCCTACTACGAGCAGTACTTC.

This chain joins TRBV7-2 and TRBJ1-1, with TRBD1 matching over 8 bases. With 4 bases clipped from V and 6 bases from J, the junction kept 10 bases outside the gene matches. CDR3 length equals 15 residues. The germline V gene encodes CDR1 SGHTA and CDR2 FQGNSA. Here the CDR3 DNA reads TGTGCCAGCAGCTCCCGGACAGGGCTGGCCGCTGAAGCTTTCTTT. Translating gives CASSSRTGLAAEAFF. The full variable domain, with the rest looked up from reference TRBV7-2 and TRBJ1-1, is GAGVSQSPSNKVTEKGKDVELRCDPISGHTALYWYRQSLGQGLEFLIYFQGNSAPDKSGLPSDRFSAERTGGSVSTLTIQRTQQEDSAVYLCASSSRTGLAAEAFFGQGTRLTVV.

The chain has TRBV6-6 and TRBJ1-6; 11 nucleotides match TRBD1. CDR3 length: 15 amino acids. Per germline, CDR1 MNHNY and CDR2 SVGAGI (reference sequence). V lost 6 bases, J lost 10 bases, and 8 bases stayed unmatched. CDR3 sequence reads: CASRAPGTGGSPLHF. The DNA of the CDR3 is TGTGCCAGCAGGGCCCCCGGGACAGGGGGATCACCCCTCCACTTT.

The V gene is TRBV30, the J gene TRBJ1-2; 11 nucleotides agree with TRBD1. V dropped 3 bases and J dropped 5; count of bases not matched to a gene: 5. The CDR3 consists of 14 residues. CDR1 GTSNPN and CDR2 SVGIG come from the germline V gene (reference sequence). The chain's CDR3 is CAWSGDRGAYGYTF. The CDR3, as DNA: TGTGCCTGGAGCGGGGACAGGGGGGCATATGGCTACACCTTC.

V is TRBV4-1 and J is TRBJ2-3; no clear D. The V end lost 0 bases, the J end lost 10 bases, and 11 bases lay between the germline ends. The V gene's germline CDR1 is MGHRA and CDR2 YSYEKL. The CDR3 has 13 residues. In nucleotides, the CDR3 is TGCGCCAGCAGCCAAGATACGGGTGACCCGCAGTATTTT. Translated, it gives CASSQDTGDPQYF.

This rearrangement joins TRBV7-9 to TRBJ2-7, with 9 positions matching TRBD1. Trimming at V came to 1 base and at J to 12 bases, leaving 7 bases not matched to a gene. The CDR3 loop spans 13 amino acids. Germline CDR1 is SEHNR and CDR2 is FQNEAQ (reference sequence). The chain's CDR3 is CASSLEDRGRSYF. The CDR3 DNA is TGTGCCAGCAGCTTAGAGGACAGGGGAAGGTCGTACTTC.

The CDR3 nucleotides are TGTGCCAGCAGCTTAGTGACTTTGGGACAGGGGGGCACCGGGGAGCTGTTTTTT. It yields the protein CASSLVTLGQGGTGELFF. The chain is built from TRBV7-2 and TRBJ2-2; TRBD1 matches at 11 bases. The germline CDR1 and CDR2 sequences are SGHTA and FQGNSA. This CDR3 region has 18 residues. Trimming took 1 base from V and 4 from J; bases not matched to a gene: 8.

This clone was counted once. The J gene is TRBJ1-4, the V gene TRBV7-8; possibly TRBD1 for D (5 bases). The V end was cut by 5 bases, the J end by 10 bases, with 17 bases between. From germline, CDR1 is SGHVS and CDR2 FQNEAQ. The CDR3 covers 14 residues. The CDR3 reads CASSPTVPRGKLFF. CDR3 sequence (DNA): TGTGCCAGCAGCCCGACAGTCCCAAGGGGAAAACTGTTTTTT. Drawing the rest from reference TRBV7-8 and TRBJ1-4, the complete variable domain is GAGVSQSPRYKVAKRGQDVALRCDPISGHVSLFWYQQALGQGPEFLTYFQNEAQLDKSGLPSDRFFAERPEGSVSTLKIQRTQQEDSAVYLCASSPTVPRGKLFFGSGTQLSVL.